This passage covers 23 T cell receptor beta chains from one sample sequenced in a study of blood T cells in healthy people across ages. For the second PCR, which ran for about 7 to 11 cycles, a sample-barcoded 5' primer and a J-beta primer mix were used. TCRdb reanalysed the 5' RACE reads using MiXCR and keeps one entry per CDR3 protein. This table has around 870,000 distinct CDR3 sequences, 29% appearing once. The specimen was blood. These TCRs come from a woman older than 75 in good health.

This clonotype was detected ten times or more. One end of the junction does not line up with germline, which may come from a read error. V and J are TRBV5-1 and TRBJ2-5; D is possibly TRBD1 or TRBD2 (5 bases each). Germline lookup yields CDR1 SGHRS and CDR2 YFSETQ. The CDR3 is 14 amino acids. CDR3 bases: TGTGCCAGCAGTTTATGGACGGGACGGGAGACCCAGTACTTC. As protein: CASSLWTGRETQYF.

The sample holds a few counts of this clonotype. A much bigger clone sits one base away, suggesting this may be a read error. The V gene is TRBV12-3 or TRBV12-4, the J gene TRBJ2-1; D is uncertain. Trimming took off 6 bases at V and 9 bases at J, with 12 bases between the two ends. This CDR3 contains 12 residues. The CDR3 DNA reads TGTGCCAGCAGGTACCTCGGTGTTGAGCAGTTCTTC. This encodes CASRYLGVEQFF.

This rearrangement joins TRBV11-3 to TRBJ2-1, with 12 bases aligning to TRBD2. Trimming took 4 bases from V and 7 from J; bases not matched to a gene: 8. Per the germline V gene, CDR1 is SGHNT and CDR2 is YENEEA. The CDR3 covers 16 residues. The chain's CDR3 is CASSSGLAGGRNEQFF. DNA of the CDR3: TGTGCCAGCAGCTCCGGCCTAGCGGGGGGGCGGAATGAGCAGTTCTTC.

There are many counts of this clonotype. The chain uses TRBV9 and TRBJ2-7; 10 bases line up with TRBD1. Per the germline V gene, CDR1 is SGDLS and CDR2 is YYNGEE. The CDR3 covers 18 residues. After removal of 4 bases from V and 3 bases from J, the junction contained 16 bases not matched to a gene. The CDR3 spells CASSKTAHRDRGYYEQYF. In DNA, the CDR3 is TGTGCCAGCAGCAAAACCGCACACCGGGACAGGGGATACTACGAGCAGTACTTC.

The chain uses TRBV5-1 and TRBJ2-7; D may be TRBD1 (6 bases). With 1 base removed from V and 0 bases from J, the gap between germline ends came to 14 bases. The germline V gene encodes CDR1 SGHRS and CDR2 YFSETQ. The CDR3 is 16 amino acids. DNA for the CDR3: TGCGCCAGCAGCTTGTCGGTGCGAGGGGGCTCCTACGAGCAGTACTTC. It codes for CASSLSVRGGSYEQYF.

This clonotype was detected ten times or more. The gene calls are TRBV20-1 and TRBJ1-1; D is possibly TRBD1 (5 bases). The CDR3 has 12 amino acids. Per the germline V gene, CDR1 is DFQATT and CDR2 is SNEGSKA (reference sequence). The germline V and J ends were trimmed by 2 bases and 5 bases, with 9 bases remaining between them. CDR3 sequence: CSARQGWTEAFF. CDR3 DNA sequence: TGCAGTGCTAGACAGGGTTGGACTGAAGCTTTCTTT.

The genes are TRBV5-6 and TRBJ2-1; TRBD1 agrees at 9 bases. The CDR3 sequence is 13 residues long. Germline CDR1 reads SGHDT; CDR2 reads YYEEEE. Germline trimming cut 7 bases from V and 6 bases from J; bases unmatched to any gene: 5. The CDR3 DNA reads TGTGCCAGCCGGACAGGGGTTGGCAATGAGCAGTTCTTC. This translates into CASRTGVGNEQFF.

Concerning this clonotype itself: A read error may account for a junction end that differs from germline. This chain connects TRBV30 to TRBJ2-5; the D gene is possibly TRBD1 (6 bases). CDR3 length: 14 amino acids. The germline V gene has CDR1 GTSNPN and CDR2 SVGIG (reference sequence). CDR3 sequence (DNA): TGTGCCTGGAGTGTTGGGGGCTCCCAAGGGACCCAGTACTTC. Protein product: CAWSVGGSQGTQYF.

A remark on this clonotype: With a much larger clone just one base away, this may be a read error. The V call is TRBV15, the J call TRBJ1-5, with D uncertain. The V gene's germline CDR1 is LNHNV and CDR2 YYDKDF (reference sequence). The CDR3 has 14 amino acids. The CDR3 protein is CVTSNHLSNQPQHF. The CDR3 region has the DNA TGTGTCACCAGCAACCACCTTAGCAATCAGCCCCAGCATTTT.

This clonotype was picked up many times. The CDR3 DNA is TGTGCCAGCAGCTCCACAAGAGCAGATACGCAGTATTTT. This codes for CASSSTRADTQYF. This chain connects TRBV7-2 to TRBJ2-3, with D unclear. There are 13 residues in the CDR3. Trimming stripped 4 bases from V and 4 bases from J, with 9 bases between. The germline CDR1 and CDR2 sequences are SGHTA and FQGNSA.

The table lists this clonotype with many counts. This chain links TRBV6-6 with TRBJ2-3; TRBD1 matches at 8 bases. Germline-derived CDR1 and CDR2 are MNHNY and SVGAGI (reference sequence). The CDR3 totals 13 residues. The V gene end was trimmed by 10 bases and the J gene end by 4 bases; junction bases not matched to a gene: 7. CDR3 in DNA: TGTGCCACCCGACAGGGGTCGGCAGATACGCAGTATTTT. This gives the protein CATRQGSADTQYF.

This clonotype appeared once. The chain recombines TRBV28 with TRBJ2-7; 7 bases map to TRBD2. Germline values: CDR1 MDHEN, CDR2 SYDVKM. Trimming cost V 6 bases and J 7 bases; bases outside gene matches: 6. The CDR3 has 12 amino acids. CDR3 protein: CASSSGLVEQYF. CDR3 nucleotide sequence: TGTGCCAGCAGCTCCGGACTAGTTGAGCAGTACTTC.

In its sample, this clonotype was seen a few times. The CDR3 here is CASSYSGRGASINDYYEQYF. Here the CDR3 DNA reads TGTGCCAGCAGTTACTCGGGCAGGGGGGCCTCTATAAACGACTACTACGAGCAGTACTTC. The chain couples TRBV6-2 or TRBV6-3 to TRBJ2-7, with a tentative D call TRBD1 (7 bases). V shed 0 bases and J shed 3 bases, with 27 bases lying between them. The germline V gene encodes CDR1 MNHEY and CDR2 SVGEGT. This CDR3 is built from 20 residues.

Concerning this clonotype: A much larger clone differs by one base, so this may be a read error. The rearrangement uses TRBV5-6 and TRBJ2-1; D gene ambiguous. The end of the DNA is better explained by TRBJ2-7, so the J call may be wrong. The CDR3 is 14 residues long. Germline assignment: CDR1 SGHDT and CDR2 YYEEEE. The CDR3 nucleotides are TGTGCCAGCAGCCTCTCCGACTCCTACAATGAGCAGTACTTC. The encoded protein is CASSLSDSYNEQYF.

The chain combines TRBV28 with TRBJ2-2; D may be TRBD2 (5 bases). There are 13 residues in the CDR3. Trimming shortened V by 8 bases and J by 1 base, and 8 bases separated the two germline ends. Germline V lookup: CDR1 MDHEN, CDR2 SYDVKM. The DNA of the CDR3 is TGTGCCAGCCTCCGGGGGAACACCGGGGAGCTGTTTTTT. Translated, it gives CASLRGNTGELFF.

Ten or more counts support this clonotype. CDR3 nucleotides: TGCGCCAGCAGCTTTTTGACAGTGAACACTGAAGCTTTCTTT. It is translated as CASSFLTVNTEAFF. The chain uses TRBV5-1 and TRBJ1-1; maybe TRBD1 (5 bases). The CDR3 covers 14 residues. The germline gives CDR1 SGHRS, CDR2 YFSETQ. V was cut by 2 bases and J by 0 bases, with 8 bases left in between.

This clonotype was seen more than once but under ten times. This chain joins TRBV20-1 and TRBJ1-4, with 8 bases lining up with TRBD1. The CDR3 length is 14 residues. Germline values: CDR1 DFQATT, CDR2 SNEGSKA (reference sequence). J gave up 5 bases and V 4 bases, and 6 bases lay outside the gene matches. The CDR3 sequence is CSATRTGRNEKLFF. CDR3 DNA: TGCAGTGCTACTAGGACAGGGAGGAATGAAAAACTGTTTTTT.

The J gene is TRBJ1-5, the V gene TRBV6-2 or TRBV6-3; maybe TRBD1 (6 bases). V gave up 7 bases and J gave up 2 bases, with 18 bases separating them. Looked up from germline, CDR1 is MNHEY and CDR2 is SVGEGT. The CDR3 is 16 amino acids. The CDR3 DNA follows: TGTGCCAGCACTAAAACAGGGTGGGTTGGCAATCAGCCCCAGCATTTT. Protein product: CASTKTGWVGNQPQHF.

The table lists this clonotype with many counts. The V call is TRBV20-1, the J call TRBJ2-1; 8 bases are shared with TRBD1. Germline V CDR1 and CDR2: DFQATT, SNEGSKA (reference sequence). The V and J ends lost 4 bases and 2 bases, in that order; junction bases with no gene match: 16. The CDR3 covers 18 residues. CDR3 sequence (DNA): TGCAGTGCTACTCGGCCTAACTCCCCGGGACAGGCCTACAATGAGCAGTTCTTC. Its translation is CSATRPNSPGQAYNEQFF.

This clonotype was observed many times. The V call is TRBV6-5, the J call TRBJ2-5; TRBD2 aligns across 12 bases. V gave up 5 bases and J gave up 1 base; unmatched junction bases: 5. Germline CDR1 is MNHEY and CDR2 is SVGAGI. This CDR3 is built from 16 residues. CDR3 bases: TGTGCCAGCAGTGGACTAGCGGGGACATTCCAAGAGACCCAGTACTTC. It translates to CASSGLAGTFQETQYF.

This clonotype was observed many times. CDR3 in amino acids: CASTLLSGGARETQYF. DNA of the CDR3: TGCGCCAGCACCCTTCTTAGCGGGGGGGCGAGAGAGACCCAGTACTTC. J is TRBJ2-5 and V is TRBV10-2, with 11 nucleotides matching TRBD2. The CDR3 is 16 residues long. CDR1 and CDR2 from the germline V gene are WSHSY and SAAADI. The J segment lost 4 bases and the V segment lost 7 bases, leaving 11 bases of the junction unmatched.

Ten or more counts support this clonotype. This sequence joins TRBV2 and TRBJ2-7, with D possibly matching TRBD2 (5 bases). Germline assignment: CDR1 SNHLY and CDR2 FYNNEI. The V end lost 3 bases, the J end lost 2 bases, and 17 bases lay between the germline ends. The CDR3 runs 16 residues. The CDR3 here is CASSDEGPLQTYEQYF. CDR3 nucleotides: TGTGCCAGCAGTGACGAGGGTCCGCTCCAGACCTACGAGCAGTACTTC. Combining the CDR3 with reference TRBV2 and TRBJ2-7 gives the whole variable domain EPEVTQTPSHQVTQMGQEVILRCVPISNHLYFYWYRQILGQKVEFLVSFYNNEISEKSEIFDDQFSVERPDGSNFTLKIRSTKLEDSAMYFCASSDEGPLQTYEQYFGPGTRLTVT.

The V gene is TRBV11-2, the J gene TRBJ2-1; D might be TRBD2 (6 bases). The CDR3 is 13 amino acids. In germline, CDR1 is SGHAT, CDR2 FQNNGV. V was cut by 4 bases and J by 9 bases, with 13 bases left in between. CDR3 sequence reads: CASSSGLSTEQFF. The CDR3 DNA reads TGTGCCAGCAGCTCAGGACTATCCACTGAGCAGTTCTTC.